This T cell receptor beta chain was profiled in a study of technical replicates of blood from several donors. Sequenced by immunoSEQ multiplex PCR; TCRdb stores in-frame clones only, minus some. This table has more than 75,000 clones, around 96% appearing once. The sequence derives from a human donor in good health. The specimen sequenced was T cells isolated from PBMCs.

The CDR3 reads CASSLYSGTSVTGELFF. CDR3 nucleotide sequence: TGTGCCAGCAGCTTATATTCCGGGACTAGCGTCACCGGGGAGCTGTTTTTT. The chain is built from TRBV7-6 and TRBJ2-2, with 10 bases identical to TRBD2. Trimming cost V 2 bases and J 4 bases; bases outside gene matches: 7. The germline CDR1 and CDR2 sequences are SGHVS and FNYEAQ. This CDR3 has 17 residues.